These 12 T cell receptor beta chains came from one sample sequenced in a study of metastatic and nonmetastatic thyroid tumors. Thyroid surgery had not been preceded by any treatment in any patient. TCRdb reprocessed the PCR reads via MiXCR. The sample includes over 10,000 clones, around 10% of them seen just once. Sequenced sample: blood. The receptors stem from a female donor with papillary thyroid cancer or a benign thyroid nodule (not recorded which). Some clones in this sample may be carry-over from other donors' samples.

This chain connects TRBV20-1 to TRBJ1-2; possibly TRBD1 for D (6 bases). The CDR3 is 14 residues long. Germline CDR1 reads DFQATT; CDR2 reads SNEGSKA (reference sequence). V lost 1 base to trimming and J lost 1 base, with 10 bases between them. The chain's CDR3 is CSARVGANNYGYTF. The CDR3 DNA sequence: TGCAGTGCTAGAGTGGGGGCTAATAACTATGGCTACACCTTC.

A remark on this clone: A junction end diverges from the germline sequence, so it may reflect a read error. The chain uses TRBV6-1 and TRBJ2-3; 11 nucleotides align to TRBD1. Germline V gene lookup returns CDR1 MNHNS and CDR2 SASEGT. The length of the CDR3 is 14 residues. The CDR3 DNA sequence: TGTGCCAGCAGCCGGGACAGGGGGGAAGATACGAAGTATTTT. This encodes CASSRDRGEDTKYF.

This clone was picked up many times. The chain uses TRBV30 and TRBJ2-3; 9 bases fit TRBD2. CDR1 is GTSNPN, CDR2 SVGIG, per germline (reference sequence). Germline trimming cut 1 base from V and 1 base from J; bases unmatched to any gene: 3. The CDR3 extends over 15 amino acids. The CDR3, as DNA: TGTGCCTGGAGTGGGGAGCGGGGGGGCACAGATACGCAGTATTTT. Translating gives CAWSGERGGTDTQYF.

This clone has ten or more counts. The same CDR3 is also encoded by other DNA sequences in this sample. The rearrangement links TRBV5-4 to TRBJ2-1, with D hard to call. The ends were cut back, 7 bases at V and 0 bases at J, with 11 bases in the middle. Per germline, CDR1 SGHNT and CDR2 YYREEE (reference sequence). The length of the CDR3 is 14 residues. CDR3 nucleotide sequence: TGTGCCAGCTTTGATAGGAGCTCCTACAATGAGCAGTTCTTC. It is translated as CASFDRSSYNEQFF.

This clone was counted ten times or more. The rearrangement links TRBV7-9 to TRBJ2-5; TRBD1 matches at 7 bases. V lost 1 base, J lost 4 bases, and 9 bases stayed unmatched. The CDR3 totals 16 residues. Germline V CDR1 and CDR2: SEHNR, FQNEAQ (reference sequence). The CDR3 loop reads CASSLGSQGVVETQYF. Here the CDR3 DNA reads TGTGCCAGCAGCTTAGGGTCGCAGGGGGTGGTAGAGACCCAGTACTTC.

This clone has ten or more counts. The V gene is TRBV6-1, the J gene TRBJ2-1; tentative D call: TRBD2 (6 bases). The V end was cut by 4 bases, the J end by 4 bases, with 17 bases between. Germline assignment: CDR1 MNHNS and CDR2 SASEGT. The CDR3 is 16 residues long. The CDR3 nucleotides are TGTGCCAGCAGTGTTTCTAGCGCCAAACTTTACAATGAGCAGTTCTTC. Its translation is CASSVSSAKLYNEQFF.

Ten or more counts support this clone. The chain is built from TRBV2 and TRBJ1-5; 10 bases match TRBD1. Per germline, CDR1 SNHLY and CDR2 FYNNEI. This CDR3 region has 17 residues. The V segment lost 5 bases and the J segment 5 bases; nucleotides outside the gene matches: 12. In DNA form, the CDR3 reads TGTGCCAGCAGTACCGACAGGGGGCGTTCTAAGGATCAGCCCCAGCATTTT. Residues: CASSTDRGRSKDQPQHF.

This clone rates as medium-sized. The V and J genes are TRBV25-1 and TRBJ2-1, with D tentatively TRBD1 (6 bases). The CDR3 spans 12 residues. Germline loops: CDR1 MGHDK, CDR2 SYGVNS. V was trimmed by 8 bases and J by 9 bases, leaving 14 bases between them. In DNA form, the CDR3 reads TGTGCCAGCGAAAGACAGGTTGGTGAGCAGTTCTTC. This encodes CASERQVGEQFF. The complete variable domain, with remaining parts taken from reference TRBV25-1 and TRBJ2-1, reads EADIYQTPRYLVIGTGKKITLECSQTMGHDKMYWYQQDPGMELHLIHYSYGVNSTEKGDLSSESTVSRIRTEHFPLTLESARPSHTSQYLCASERQVGEQFFGPGTRLTVL.

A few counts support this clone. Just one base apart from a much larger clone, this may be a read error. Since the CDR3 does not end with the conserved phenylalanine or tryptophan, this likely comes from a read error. CDR3 bases: TGTGCCAGCAGAAAGACAGGGAACTATGGCTACACCCTC. Residues: CASRKTGNYGYTL. The chain uses TRBV5-6 and TRBJ1-2; 7 bases agree with TRBD1. This CDR3 has 13 amino acids. Germline V gene lookup returns CDR1 SGHDT and CDR2 YYEEEE. V lost 5 bases and J lost 2; bases outside the gene matches: 3.

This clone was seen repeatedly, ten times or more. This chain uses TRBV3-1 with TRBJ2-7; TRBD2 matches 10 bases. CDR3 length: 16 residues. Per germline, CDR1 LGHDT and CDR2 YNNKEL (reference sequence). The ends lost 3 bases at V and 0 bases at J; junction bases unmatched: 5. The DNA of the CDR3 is TGTGCCAGCAGCCAGTATAGCGGGGGGTTCTCCTACGAGCAGTACTTC. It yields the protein CASSQYSGGFSYEQYF.

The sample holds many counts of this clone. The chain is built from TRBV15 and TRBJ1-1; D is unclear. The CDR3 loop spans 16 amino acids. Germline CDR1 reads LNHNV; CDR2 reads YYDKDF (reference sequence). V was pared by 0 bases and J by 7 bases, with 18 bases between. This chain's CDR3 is CATSRDDFYRTGEAFF. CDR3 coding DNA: TGTGCCACCAGCAGAGATGATTTTTATCGAACGGGTGAAGCTTTCTTT.

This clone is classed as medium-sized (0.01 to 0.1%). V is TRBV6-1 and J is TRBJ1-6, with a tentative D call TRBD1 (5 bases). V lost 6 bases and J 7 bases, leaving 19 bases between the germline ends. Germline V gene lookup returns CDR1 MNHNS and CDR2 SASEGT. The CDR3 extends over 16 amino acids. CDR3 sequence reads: CASRAGTGIWNSPLHF. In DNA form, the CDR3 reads TGTGCCAGCAGGGCAGGGACCGGAATTTGGAATTCACCCCTCCACTTT.